This entry lists 27 T cell receptor beta chains sequenced from one sample in a study of cytomegalovirus exposure and HLA in healthy donors. Libraries were prepared by immunoSEQ multiplex PCR; TCRdb keeps only in-frame clonotypes and omits some of them. The sample holds about 160,000 clones, about 90% seen once. Sample: PBMCs. The receptors derive from a woman aged 25 to 39 in good health and CMV-seronegative.

The J gene is TRBJ2-5, the V gene TRBV7-9; D unresolved. Trimming took 3 bases from V and 6 from J, leaving 8 bases between them. The CDR3 is made up of 12 amino acids. CDR1 SEHNR and CDR2 FQNEAQ come from the germline V gene (reference sequence). CDR3 nucleotides: TGTGCCAGCAGCTTTCTCGACAAGACCCAGTACTTC. Translating gives CASSFLDKTQYF. Using reference TRBV7-9 and TRBJ2-5 for the parts outside the CDR3, the full variable domain is DTGVSQNPRHKITKRGQNVTFRCDPISEHNRLYWYRQTLGQGPEFLTYFQNEAQLEKSRLLSDRFSAERPKGSFSTLEIQRTEQGDSAMYLCASSFLDKTQYFGPGTRLLVL.

The gene calls are TRBV2 and TRBJ1-1; perhaps TRBD1 as D (6 bases). The CDR3 loop spans 13 amino acids. Germline lookup yields CDR1 SNHLY and CDR2 FYNNEI. V lost 1 base, J lost 11 bases, and 14 bases lay in between. The CDR3 nucleotides read TGTGCCAGCAGTGAAGAGCAGGGGCTTGGGGCTTTCTTT. This codes for CASSEEQGLGAFF.

The gene calls are TRBV2 and TRBJ2-5, with a possible D match to TRBD2 (6 bases). The germline V gene encodes CDR1 SNHLY and CDR2 FYNNEI. The V gene lost 3 bases and the J gene lost 9 bases, with 23 bases spanning the gap. The CDR3 is 16 amino acids. The chain's CDR3 is CASSDSTSRPREAQYF. In DNA, the CDR3 is TGTGCCAGCAGTGATTCGACTAGTCGGCCCAGGGAGGCCCAGTACTTC.

This clone showed up just once. The J gene is TRBJ2-3, the V gene TRBV6-1; 9 bases fit TRBD1. The CDR3 has 15 residues. Germline CDR1 is MNHNS and CDR2 is SASEGT. Losses at the gene ends were 6 bases for V and 7 bases for J; bases not matched to a gene: 11. In DNA, the CDR3 is TGTGCCAGCAGCCGACGACAGGGGGGCGGGCATACGCAGTATTTT. Protein sequence: CASSRRQGGGHTQYF.

The chain uses TRBV7-3 and TRBJ2-1; weak D call: TRBD1 (5 bases). The CDR3 length is 12 residues. V lost 5 bases and J 9 bases, leaving 11 bases between the germline ends. From germline, CDR1 is SGHTA and CDR2 FQGTGA. CDR3 sequence (DNA): TGTGCCAGCAGCCGGACCCAGGGTGAGCAGTTCTTC. Translating gives CASSRTQGEQFF.

A single count supports this clone. The chain joins TRBV5-4 to TRBJ2-7; 9 bases agree with TRBD1. The junction had 5 bases not matched to a gene; V was cut back by 3 bases and J by 1 base. The CDR3 contains 15 residues. CDR1 and CDR2 (germline): SGHNT, YYREEE (reference sequence). For the CDR3, the DNA is TGTGCCAGCAGCTACGGGACAGGGTCGTCCTACGAGCAGTACTTC. It specifies CASSYGTGSSYEQYF.

The chain is built from TRBV9 and TRBJ2-1; 10 positions match TRBD2. Germline CDR1 and CDR2: SGDLS and YYNGEE. V shed 3 bases, J shed 0 bases, and the junction held 3 bases outside the gene matches. This CDR3 contains 16 residues. CDR3 bases: TGTGCCAGCAGCGCTAGCGGGAGAGGCTCCTACAATGAGCAGTTCTTC. The encoded protein is CASSASGRGSYNEQFF.

The V gene is TRBV30, the J gene TRBJ1-5, with a tentative D call TRBD1 (6 bases). CDR3 size: 13 residues. Looked up from germline, CDR1 is GTSNPN and CDR2 is SVGIG (reference sequence). V dropped 3 bases and J dropped 3 bases, with 9 bases sitting between them. The CDR3 DNA is TGTGCCTGGAGACAGGGACCCAATCAGCCCCAGCATTTT. The encoded protein is CAWRQGPNQPQHF.

The rearrangement joins TRBV7-8 to TRBJ1-5, with no clear D. This CDR3 is built from 13 residues. Germline CDR1 and CDR2: SGHVS and FQNEAQ. Trimming removed 1 base from V and 9 bases from J, with 10 bases in between. This CDR3 is CASSLGSLRPQHF. The CDR3, as DNA: TGTGCCAGCAGCTTAGGATCCTTGCGGCCCCAGCATTTT.

This sequence joins TRBV28 and TRBJ2-3, with D uncertain. Trimming pared 5 bases from V and 5 bases from J, leaving 11 bases between. The CDR3 consists of 13 residues. CDR1 and CDR2 from the germline V gene are MDHEN and SYDVKM. Here the CDR3 reads CASSPRRIDTQYF. In DNA, the CDR3 is TGTGCCAGCAGTCCCCGTAGGATAGATACGCAGTATTTT.

The chain uses TRBV28 and TRBJ2-7; TRBD1 matches 7 bases. CDR3 length: 14 amino acids. Per the germline V gene, CDR1 is MDHEN and CDR2 is SYDVKM. The trim removed 7 bases at V and 2 bases at J, leaving 8 bases unmatched. DNA for the CDR3: TGTGCCAGCATTCCACAGGGGTGGGCCTACGAGCAGTACTTC. Its protein product is CASIPQGWAYEQYF.

The V and J genes are TRBV10-2 and TRBJ2-1; the D gene is possibly TRBD2 (6 bases). This CDR3 spans 15 amino acids. Between the trimmed V and J ends, which lost 7 bases and 4 bases, there was a span of 17 bases. CDR1 and CDR2 from the germline V gene are WSHSY and SAAADI. CDR3 sequence (DNA): TGCGCCAGCATAAAGGCGGGATTTAAGTACAATGAGCAGTTCTTC. Translated, it gives CASIKAGFKYNEQFF.

In DNA form, the CDR3 reads TGTGCCAGCAGCTCCCGGGACAGGGACCACGAGCAGTACTTC. It specifies CASSSRDRDHEQYF. The chain couples TRBV11-1 to TRBJ2-7, with 9 bases aligning to TRBD1. V lost 4 bases to trimming and J lost 5 bases; unmatched junction nucleotides: 6. This CDR3 region has 14 residues. Germline CDR1 reads SGHAT; CDR2 reads FQDESV (reference sequence).

The count of this clone is one. The J gene is TRBJ1-4, the V gene TRBV28, with D possibly being TRBD1 (6 bases). The CDR3 is 17 amino acids. Trimming shortened V by 3 bases and J by 8 bases, and 22 bases separated the two germline ends. Germline V lookup: CDR1 MDHEN, CDR2 SYDVKM. The CDR3 protein is CASSLIVSGESWEKLFF. The DNA for the CDR3 is TGTGCCAGCAGTTTGATCGTCTCAGGGGAGTCATGGGAAAAACTGTTTTTT.

The V call is TRBV11-2, the J call TRBJ2-1; D remains ambiguous. CDR3 length equals 12 residues. Trimming removed 6 bases at V and 6 bases at J, with 9 bases between. Germline loops: CDR1 SGHAT, CDR2 FQNNGV. This CDR3 is CASSLGVNEQFF. The CDR3 DNA follows: TGTGCCAGCAGTCTTGGGGTCAATGAGCAGTTCTTC.

The rearrangement joins TRBV4-3 to TRBJ1-2, with 9 bases fitting TRBD1. The CDR3 runs to 16 residues. Germline V gene lookup returns CDR1 LGHNA and CDR2 YSLEER. V shed 3 bases and J 1 base; nucleotides not matched to a gene: 6. Here the CDR3 reads CASSHFTGGSNYGYTF. For the CDR3, the DNA is TGCGCCAGCAGCCATTTCACAGGGGGCAGTAACTATGGCTACACCTTC.

This chain links TRBV9 with TRBJ2-7, with D possibly called TRBD1 or TRBD2 (5 bases each). The CDR3 contains 16 residues. V dropped 0 bases and J dropped 0 bases, with 13 bases sitting between them. Germline V gene lookup returns CDR1 SGDLS and CDR2 YYNGEE. The CDR3, as DNA: TGTGCCAGCAGCGTAGGGCCCGGGGCCCACTCCTACGAGCAGTACTTC. Its protein is CASSVGPGAHSYEQYF.

The chain recombines TRBV6-5 with TRBJ2-7, with 10 bases that match TRBD1. Losses at the gene ends were 5 bases for V and 5 bases for J; bases not matched to a gene: 6. The CDR3 loop spans 14 amino acids. CDR1 MNHEY and CDR2 SVGAGI come from the germline V gene. CDR3 loop: CASSHRDRGDEQYF. CDR3 DNA: TGTGCCAGCAGTCACCGGGACAGGGGTGACGAGCAGTACTTC.

This chain connects TRBV7-9 to TRBJ2-7; D is unresolved. The V gene's germline CDR1 is SEHNR and CDR2 FQNEAQ (reference sequence). There are 14 residues in the CDR3. Trimming removed 0 bases at V and 6 bases at J, with 12 bases between. The CDR3 nucleotides are TGTGCCAGCAGCTTAGCCCTCCCGGACCTCGAGCAGTACTTC. Its translation: CASSLALPDLEQYF.

V usage is TRBV29-1 and J usage is TRBJ2-1; 7 nucleotides line up with TRBD1. V dropped 4 bases and J dropped 0; count of bases not matched to a gene: 9. The germline gives CDR1 SQVTM, CDR2 ANQGSEA. The CDR3 loop spans 16 amino acids. In DNA form, the CDR3 reads TGCAGCGTTGCTATCCGACAGGGATCCTCCTACAATGAGCAGTTCTTC. Translating it yields CSVAIRQGSSYNEQFF.

This clone was seen once. The DNA of the CDR3 is TGTGCCAGCAGGATGGTGGAAAACATTCAGTACTTC. This translates into CASRMVENIQYF. The rearrangement links TRBV2 to TRBJ2-4; no reliable D call. The CDR3 consists of 12 residues. V was pared by 6 bases and J by 5 bases, with 8 bases between. Germline V gene lookup returns CDR1 SNHLY and CDR2 FYNNEI. The whole variable domain, filled in from reference TRBV2 and TRBJ2-4, reads EPEVTQTPSHQVTQMGQEVILRCVPISNHLYFYWYRQILGQKVEFLVSFYNNEISEKSEIFDDQFSVERPDGSNFTLKIRSTKLEDSAMYFCASRMVENIQYFGAGTRLSVL.

The V and J genes are TRBV4-3 and TRBJ2-2, with TRBD2 identical over 8 bases. CDR3 length: 15 amino acids. The V segment lost 1 base and the J segment 8 bases; nucleotides outside the gene matches: 6. Germline assignment: CDR1 LGHNA and CDR2 YSLEER. CDR3 protein: CASSQVTGGKGELFF. Here the CDR3 DNA reads TGCGCCAGCAGCCAAGTAACGGGGGGGAAGGGGGAGCTGTTTTTT.

V is TRBV9 and J is TRBJ2-7, with 7 bases fitting TRBD2. Germline CDR1 reads SGDLS; CDR2 reads YYNGEE. This CDR3 region has 14 residues. Trimming cost V 5 bases and J 0 bases; bases outside gene matches: 5. The CDR3 DNA follows: TGTGCCAGCAGGGGGAGGGGAAGCTCCTACGAGCAGTACTTC. It codes for CASRGRGSSYEQYF.

V gene TRBV7-2 combines with J gene TRBJ2-7, with a tentative D call TRBD1 (5 bases). The V gene's germline CDR1 is SGHTA and CDR2 FQGNSA. V was shortened by 5 bases and J by 5 bases, with 28 bases between the two germline ends. The CDR3 extends over 18 amino acids. The CDR3 sequence is CASSGHPKGAGVGNEQYF. CDR3 nucleotide sequence: TGTGCCAGCAGCGGGCACCCCAAAGGGGCAGGAGTAGGCAACGAGCAGTACTTC.

The chain carries TRBV19 and TRBJ1-2, with 8 bases lining up with TRBD1. The trim removed 6 bases at V and 1 base at J, leaving 4 bases unmatched. Looked up from germline, CDR1 is LNHDA and CDR2 is SQIVND (reference sequence). The CDR3 contains 14 residues. CDR3 DNA: TGTGCCAGTAGAGGGACAGGATATAACTATGGCTACACCTTC. It translates to CASRGTGYNYGYTF.

This clone was counted a few times. The gene calls are TRBV15 and TRBJ2-2; 7 nucleotides line up with TRBD2. The CDR3 covers 18 residues. Per germline, CDR1 LNHNV and CDR2 YYDKDF (reference sequence). V lost 1 base and J lost 1; bases outside the gene matches: 9. CDR3 region: CATSRAGGPRRNTGELFF. The CDR3 DNA is TGTGCCACCAGCAGAGCGGGGGGTCCTCGAAGGAACACCGGGGAGCTGTTTTTT. The full variable domain, with the rest looked up from reference TRBV15 and TRBJ2-2, is DAMVIQNPRYQVTQFGKPVTLSCSQTLNHNVMYWYQQKSSQAPKLLFHYYDKDFNNEADTPDNFQSRRPNTSFCFLDIRSPGLGDTAMYLCATSRAGGPRRNTGELFFGEGSRLTVL.

The V call is TRBV7-5, the J call TRBJ1-5; the DNA was not used to check the table's D call, TRBD1. TRBV7-5 is a known pseudogene. The length of the CDR3 is 17 residues. The CDR3 DNA sequence: TGTGCCAGAAGCTTAGAAGGACAGGGCTGGAGCAATCAGCCCCAGCATTTT. It translates to CARSLEGQGWSNQPQHF.